This T cell receptor (beta chain) was retrieved from a study of cytomegalovirus exposure and HLA in healthy donors. Study-level findings and limits: Most TCR sequences were rare, but some public TCRs occurred in many donors. Cytomegalovirus association was assigned to around 150 TCR beta chains.

Donors came from a validation cohort of 90 to 150 subjects, distinct from the first 666-subject cohort. In its sample, this clone was seen a few times. Its target is not known. Germline CDR1 and CDR2: SGHRS and YFSETQ. The V and J ends lost 2 bases and 8 bases, in that order; junction bases with no gene match: 6. This CDR3 has 15 amino acids. The method was immunoSEQ multiplex PCR; TCRdb's version includes in-frame clones alone and lacks a portion of them. The table shows 120,000 or so clones, with over 75% occurring only once. The TCR sequence derives from a woman aged 25 to 39 in good health and CMV-seropositive. This chain joins TRBV5-1 and TRBJ2-1, with 11 bases aligning to TRBD2. Material for sequencing was PBMCs. CDR3 protein: CASSFLGTSGDEQFF. CDR3 DNA sequence: TGCGCCAGCAGCTTTCTCGGGACTAGCGGCGATGAGCAGTTCTTC.